Below, one T cell receptor (beta chain) is given with its context. No antigen is known for it. No base quality information exists; no much larger clone differs at one position. The data were taken from a study of spatial heterogeneity in lung cancer (dated by TCRdb to the late 2010s). At the level of the whole study: Beta-chain transcripts were consistently detected in greater numbers than alpha-chain transcripts, which likely reflected higher beta-chain transcript abundance. At surgery, fewer than 250 tumor regions, roughly 62 matched nontumor lung samples and 45 to 60 PBMC samples were TCR-sequenced for both alpha and beta chains. In the raw uncorrected reads, each unique combination of TCR and UMI appeared on average more than ten times. In tumor regions, TCR transcript counts showed a strong correlation with a T cell transcriptional module score from matched bulk RNA-seq. Nonsynonymous mutation counts, determined by whole-exome sequencing of tumor tissue, were related to TCR repertoire features. In non-small cell lung cancer, the study quantitatively compared TCR alpha and beta repertoires across several tumor regions, matched nontumor lung, and blood.

The library was obtained by 5' RACE. Sequenced on a NextSeq 500. The TCR library protocol attached a unique molecular identifier to each TCR cDNA molecule to allow correction of PCR and sequencing errors. In the paper's pipeline: TCR identification, UMI-based error correction and CDR3 extraction were performed with Decombinator tools. TCRs above a frequency of 2 per 1,000, corresponding to the top 1% of the tumor frequency distribution, were defined as expanded. Expanded tumor TCRs statistically deemed absent (corrected P<0.05) from at least one tumor region were classed as regional, and all other expanded tumor TCRs were classed as ubiquitous. Renyi diversity was computed with the R vegan package after each repertoire had been subsampled 100 times to 5,000 TCRs. CDR3 similarity networks were built from amino acid triplet string-kernel similarity, with CDR3s being connected when pairwise similarity was above 0.82. TCRdb reprocessed the public reads (quality trimming at Q25 with fastp, clone calling with MiXCR) and kept in-frame beta chains. Records with the same CDR3 protein are collapsed into one entry carrying the most frequent genes and DNA. TCRdb assigned the V and J calls; the authors' analysis was not used. Counted in this sample were some 7,800 distinct CDR3 sequences; over 9.5% of them appeared once. The leading ten clones occupy 9.5% to 11% of the sample.

The CDR3 goes from the cysteine to the phenylalanine over 10 residues. The retained sequence is limited to the CDR3, 30 bases, with the frame set at the first base. The germline V gene (reference sequence) provides CDR1 DFQATT and CDR2 SNEGSKA. Relative to germline, V is 3 bases shorter and J is 10 bases shorter, with 9 bases between their ends. Beyond this particular receptor, the publication reports: Counts of ubiquitous and regional expanded TCRs were found to correlate with counts of ubiquitous and regional nonsynonymous mutations, respectively. TCR-seq coverage of tumor T cells was estimated at only approximately 7% for alpha chains and 11% to 15% for beta chains. The tumor nonsynonymous mutation count correlated with the number of expanded alpha and beta TCRs within the tumor. Confirming at a functional level the hypothesis that regional TCRs recognize regional mutations was considered to require additional single-cell paired TCR alpha and beta sequencing.

Per the publication, the time point label means: sample taken at primary tumor resection. Samples were obtained from 72 patients with early-stage, untreated non-small cell lung cancer from the lung TRACERx cohort. Without any cell sorting, TCR sequencing was performed on whole RNA extracted either from tumor and nontumor lung tissue or from cryopreserved PBMC samples. Only patients with enough RNA available from two or more tumor regions were chosen for TCR sequencing. Tumor and adjacent nontumor lung specimens were reviewed by a lung pathologist before selection. Recombination joined TRBV20-1 with TRBJ1-1; no D gene can be assigned with confidence. This sample comprised lung tumor tissue, obtained at surgery. This TCR came from a male donor with early-stage non-small cell lung cancer. The bases read TGCAGTGCTAGGGCCGAAATAGCTTTCTTT. Its protein is CSARAEIAFF.